This TCR beta chain was profiled in a study of human T cells and chemical hapten exposure. Overall study: Mostly female patients had alopecia areata, totalis or universalis.

V was pared by 6 bases and J by 9 bases, with 12 bases between. Germline V gene lookup returns CDR1 LGHDT and CDR2 YNNKEL (reference sequence). The CDR3 spans 12 residues. The study's findings and limits: Expanded TCR sets contained significantly more large CDR3 similarity clusters than controls. Patch test score rose with PT1 expanded TCR count, significant at thresholds 8, 16 and 32, not 4.

Each CDR3 protein gets one entry after TCRdb re-called the RACE reads with MiXCR. The sample shows fewer than 200,000 distinct CDR3 sequences, 25% to 35% of them seen only once. This clonotype was counted between two and nine times. Its antigen is not known. As for time point: pre-sensitization, week 0. The treatment is: therapeutic diphenylcyclopropenone sensitization with weekly scalp DPC. The V gene is TRBV3-1, the J gene TRBJ2-4, with unresolved D. The specimen was whole blood, collected in connection with sensitization to the hapten diphenylcyclopropenone (DPC). The receptor was derived from a woman in her twenties or thirties with alopecia areata. Some clones in this sample may be carry-over from other donors' samples. The CDR3 DNA follows: TGTGCCAGCAGTCCAGAAGGTATCATTCAGTACTTC. It encodes CASSPEGIIQYF. The full variable domain, in which reference TRBV3-1 and TRBJ2-4 provide the parts outside the CDR3, is DTAVSQTPKYLVTQMGNDKSIKCEQNLGHDTMYWYKQDSKKFLKIMFSYNNKELIINETVPNRFSPKSPDKAHLNLHINSLELGDSAVYFCASSPEGIIQYFGAGTRLSVL.